The 14 T cell receptor beta chains below come from one sample, sequenced in a study of blood T cell repertoires in COVID-19 (dated by TCRdb to about 2020). Library preparation employed the immunoSEQ multiplex PCR assay. The table was pulled from immuneACCESS by TCRdb, which kept in-frame rearrangements only. Such tables lose some clones; where checked, under half of the loss comes from unresolved V genes, and the rest has no known cause. A total of tens of thousands of clones appear in this sample, around four fifths of them only once. Around 29% of the sample is taken by the ten largest. Sequencing was done on a sample of peripheral blood. The receptors come from an elderly woman with active or convalescent COVID-19.

This sequence joins TRBV2 and TRBJ1-2, with TRBD1 matching 7 bases. Germline-derived CDR1 and CDR2 are SNHLY and FYNNEI. With 6 bases clipped from V and 5 bases from J, the junction kept 9 bases outside the gene matches. The CDR3 extends over 14 amino acids. CDR3 bases: TGTGCCAGCAGACCAGACAGGGAATTTTATGGCTACACCTTC. This translates into CASRPDREFYGYTF.

This chain connects TRBV28 to TRBJ2-2; possible D gene TRBD2, 6 bases. V lost 5 bases and J 6 bases, leaving 16 bases between the germline ends. This CDR3 region has 15 residues. The germline gives CDR1 MDHEN, CDR2 SYDVKM. The CDR3 coding sequence is TGTGCCAGCAGTCTGGCTTTGGGGGAGGCCGGGGAGCTGTTTTTT. It is translated as CASSLALGEAGELFF.

The V call is TRBV27, the J call TRBJ1-2, with 9 bases aligning to TRBD1. Germline CDR1 reads MNHEY; CDR2 reads SMNVEV (reference sequence). There are 13 residues in the CDR3. Germline trimming cut 5 bases from V and 6 bases from J; bases unmatched to any gene: 4. CDR3 nucleotide sequence: TGTGCCAGCAGTCCCCGGACAGGGGATGGCTACACCTTC. This codes for CASSPRTGDGYTF.

The chain joins TRBV5-1 to TRBJ2-5, with a weak D call TRBD1 (6 bases). The germline V and J ends were trimmed by 3 bases and 1 base, with 10 bases remaining between them. The CDR3 has 14 amino acids. The germline V gene has CDR1 SGHRS and CDR2 YFSETQ. CDR3 sequence reads: CASSWWGLQETQYF. The CDR3 region has the DNA TGCGCCAGCAGCTGGTGGGGGCTCCAAGAGACCCAGTACTTC.

This chain uses TRBV13 with TRBJ2-7; maybe TRBD2 (5 bases). Per the germline V gene, CDR1 is PRHDT and CDR2 is FYEKMQ (reference sequence). There are 13 residues in the CDR3. V lost 4 bases and J 6 bases, leaving 13 bases between the germline ends. CDR3 DNA sequence: TGTGCCAGCAGCTCCCTGACTATTGCCGAGCAGTACTTC. It codes for CASSSLTIAEQYF. Using reference TRBV13 and TRBJ2-7 for the parts outside the CDR3, the full variable domain is AAGVIQSPRHLIKEKRETATLKCYPIPRHDTVYWYQQGPGQDPQFLISFYEKMQSDKGSIPDRFSAQQFSDYHSELNMSSLELGDSALYFCASSSLTIAEQYFGPGTRLTVT.

CDR3 residues: CAISESSRGGAYNEQFF. The CDR3 DNA is TGTGCCATCAGTGAGTCGTCACGGGGGGGGGCCTACAATGAGCAGTTCTTC. The rearrangement links TRBV10-3 to TRBJ2-1; 8 bases agree with TRBD2. With V trimmed by 0 bases and J by 2 bases, 6 bases remained unmatched. The germline V gene encodes CDR1 ENHRY and CDR2 SYGVKD. This CDR3 is 17 amino acids long.

The V and J genes are TRBV3-1 (or the pseudogene TRBV3-2) and TRBJ1-2, with D maybe TRBD1 (5 bases). The V end was cut by 6 bases, the J end by 4 bases, with 12 bases between. CDR3 size: 13 residues. From germline, CDR1 is LGHDT and CDR2 YNNKEL (reference sequence). Here the CDR3 DNA reads TGTGCCAGCAGTTACTCAGGGTTCTATGGCTACACCTTC. Translation: CASSYSGFYGYTF.

The genes are TRBV28 and TRBJ2-3; possible D gene TRBD1, 5 bases. Trimming pared 2 bases from V and 6 bases from J, leaving 12 bases between. The germline V gene has CDR1 MDHEN and CDR2 SYDVKM. CDR3 length equals 14 residues. CDR3 DNA sequence: TGTGCCAGCAGTTTACGTGGGGCGCGTGATACGCAGTATTTT. It encodes CASSLRGARDTQYF. The full variable domain, its missing parts supplied by reference TRBV28 and TRBJ2-3, is DVKVTQSSRYLVKRTGEKVFLECVQDMDHENMFWYRQDPGLGLRLIYFSYDVKMKEKGDIPEGYSVSREKKERFSLILESASTNQTSMYLCASSLRGARDTQYFGPGTRLTVL.

The chain links TRBV11-2 to TRBJ2-7; tentative D call: TRBD2 (6 bases). CDR1 SGHAT and CDR2 FQNNGV come from the germline V gene. The CDR3 has 19 residues. V was cut by 6 bases and J by 0 bases, with 27 bases left in between. CDR3 DNA sequence: TGTGCCAGCAGTAGACGCCTTATCGGGGGAAGCGGTGCCTCCTACGAGCAGTACTTC. Protein sequence: CASSRRLIGGSGASYEQYF.

The chain carries TRBV28 and TRBJ2-7, with TRBD1 identical over 10 bases. Trimming cost V 5 bases and J 4 bases; bases outside gene matches: 5. Germline V lookup: CDR1 MDHEN, CDR2 SYDVKM. The CDR3 spans 14 residues. The CDR3 protein is CASSLPGQGYEQYF. In DNA, the CDR3 is TGTGCCAGCAGTCTGCCGGGACAGGGGTACGAGCAGTACTTC.

The rearrangement joins TRBV10-3 to TRBJ2-5; 8 bases match TRBD1. This CDR3 comprises 17 residues. V lost 0 bases and J lost 5; bases outside the gene matches: 11. Germline CDR1 reads ENHRY; CDR2 reads SYGVKD. The CDR3 region is CAISESGKGTGTETQYF. DNA for the CDR3: TGTGCCATCAGTGAGTCGGGAAAGGGGACAGGTACCGAGACCCAGTACTTC.

The CDR3 sequence is CASSQDRQGDNEKLFF. DNA of the CDR3: TGCGCCAGCAGCCAAGATAGACAGGGGGATAATGAAAAACTGTTTTTT. V usage is TRBV5-1 and J usage is TRBJ1-4; 9 bases align to TRBD1. The CDR3 is made up of 16 amino acids. Losses at the gene ends were 4 bases for V and 4 bases for J; bases not matched to a gene: 8. From germline, CDR1 is SGHRS and CDR2 YFSETQ.

The chain combines TRBV5-4 with TRBJ2-1; the match to TRBD1 covers 10 bases. Germline CDR1 is SGHNT and CDR2 is YYREEE (reference sequence). Trimming cost V 3 bases and J 4 bases; bases outside gene matches: 4. The CDR3 has 15 residues. CDR3 sequence (DNA): TGTGCCAGCAGCTCGGACAGGGGGTTTTACAATGAGCAGTTCTTC. It is translated as CASSSDRGFYNEQFF.

The chain uses TRBV15 and TRBJ1-2, with D tentatively TRBD1 (5 bases). CDR3 length equals 17 residues. Germline CDR1 is LNHNV and CDR2 is YYDKDF (reference sequence). Between the trimmed V and J ends, which lost 0 bases and 0 bases, there was a span of 14 bases. DNA of the CDR3: TGTGCCACCAGCAGAGATGAACAGGCTGTATCTAACTATGGCTACACCTTC. Its translation is CATSRDEQAVSNYGYTF.